These T cell receptor beta chains were read from a single sample in a study of T-cell memory formation after mild COVID-19. TCRdb analysed the 5' RACE reads with MiXCR anew, one entry per CDR3 protein. The sample yields some 180,000 distinct CDR3 sequences, about 18% seen once. The sequencing input was PBMCs or a T cell subset sorted from them (not recorded which). The receptor set was obtained from a man aged 18 to 30 who had mild COVID-19 (a few samples of this study predate the infection). Cell type and time point are not known. Both conserved end residues are part of each CDR3. A D gene is named only where the DNA matches it firmly. Some rows mark clone size as missing; the rest say once, few, many or name a class of expanded clone.

V	length	D	size	J	CDR3	DNA
TRBV27	13	TRBD2	few	TRBJ2-3	CASSRRGEYTQYF	TGTGCCAGCTCGAGGCGGGGGGAGTATACGCAGTATTTT
TRBV28	16	.	.	TRBJ1-1	CASGLWGASGITEAFF	TGTGCCAGCGGGCTGTGGGGGGCCAGTGGGATTACTGAAGCTTTCTTT
TRBV7-2	13	.	.	TRBJ1-5	CASSNRVSGTQHF	TGTGCCAGCAGCAACAGGGTTTCGGGGACCCAGCATTTT
TRBV29-1	11	.	.	TRBJ1-1	CSVGQNTEAFF	TGCAGCGTCGGGCAGAACACTGAAGCTTTCTTT
TRBV12-3/TRBV12-4	17	.	.	TRBJ1-1	CASSRNRQYSINTEAFF	TGTGCCAGCAGCCGGAATCGACAGTACTCCATAAACACTGAAGCTTTCTTT
TRBV7-6	16	TRBD2	few	TRBJ2-1	CASSLVGSGGAREQFF	TGTGCCAGCAGCTTAGTGGGTAGCGGGGGGGCCCGGGAGCAGTTCTTC
TRBV12-3/TRBV12-4	16	.	few	TRBJ1-3	CASSLARTASGNTIYF	TGTGCCAGCAGTTTAGCCCGGACAGCCTCTGGAAACACCATATATTTT
TRBV21-1	19	.	.	TRBJ1-3	CASSNIETGGPSSGNTIYF	TGTGCCAGCAGCAATATCGAGACAGGGGGCCCGAGCTCTGGAAACACCATATATTTT
TRBV20-1	13	.	.	TRBJ2-7	CSARLGPNYEQYF	TGCAGTGCTAGACTGGGCCCTAACTACGAGCAGTACTTC
TRBV20-1	13	TRBD1	.	TRBJ1-5	CSAKVQGDQPQHF	TGCAGTGCCAAGGTACAGGGGGATCAGCCCCAGCATTTT
TRBV7-2	13	.	.	TRBJ1-1	CASSLGSKGGAFF	TGTGCCAGCAGCTTAGGGTCTAAGGGTGGGGCTTTCTTT
TRBV20-1	15	.	.	TRBJ1-1	CSARVTYALNTEAFF	TGCAGTGCTAGAGTCACGTACGCTTTGAACACTGAAGCTTTCTTT
TRBV6-1	14	.	few	TRBJ1-6	CASSDRERNSPLHF	TGTGCCAGCAGTGACAGGGAGAGGAATTCACCCCTCCACTTT
TRBV12-3/TRBV12-4	12	.	few	TRBJ1-2	CASSLFGLGYTF	TGTGCCAGCAGTTTGTTCGGGTTGGGCTACACCTTC
TRBV25-1	13	.	.	TRBJ2-5	CASSELGQETQYF	TGTGCCAGCAGTGAATTAGGTCAAGAGACCCAGTACTTC
TRBV7-8	14	.	many	TRBJ2-5	CASNPTGEGETQYF	TGTGCCAGCAACCCGACAGGGGAGGGAGAGACCCAGTACTTC
TRBV3-1	13	.	.	TRBJ2-3	CASSQGAEDTQYF	TGTGCCAGCAGCCAAGGCGCAGAGGATACGCAGTATTTT
TRBV9	13	.	many	TRBJ1-2	CASSSTTRDGYTF	TGTGCCAGCAGCAGCACCACAAGGGACGGCTACACCTTC
TRBV15	14	.	.	TRBJ1-1	CATSRERLNTEAFF	TGTGCCACCAGCAGAGAAAGGTTGAACACTGAAGCTTTCTTT
TRBV4-1	15	.	.	TRBJ2-3	CASSRPELGTDTQYF	TGCGCCAGCAGCCGGCCCGAGCTAGGGACAGATACGCAGTATTTT
TRBV20-1	13	TRBD2	few	TRBJ2-1	CSAGGRDRNEQFF	TGCAGTGCTGGGGGGAGGGATCGAAATGAGCAGTTCTTC
TRBV7-9	15	TRBD2	few	TRBJ2-3	CASSFALAVTDTQYF	TGTGCCAGCAGCTTTGCACTAGCGGTCACAGATACGCAGTATTTT
TRBV2	12	.	few	TRBJ2-7	CASSGRTYEQYF	TGTGCCAGCAGTGGACGGACCTACGAGCAGTACTTC
TRBV20-1	15	.	.	TRBJ1-1	CSASPLLGARAEAFF	TGCAGTGCTAGTCCCCTTCTCGGGGCGAGGGCTGAAGCTTTCTTT
TRBV10-3	14	TRBD1	.	TRBJ2-7	CAISGGTAKYEQYF	TGTGCCATCAGTGGTGGGACAGCCAAGTACGAGCAGTACTTC
TRBV7-9	17	.	.	TRBJ2-5	CASSREMSVQGEETQYF	TGTGCCAGCAGCCGAGAGATGAGTGTGCAGGGTGAAGAGACCCAGTACTTC
TRBV6-1	13	.	.	TRBJ2-5	CASSVGARETQYF	TGTGCCAGCAGTGTGGGAGCAAGGGAGACCCAGTACTTC
TRBV4-1	14	.	.	TRBJ2-7	CASSQDGRGGEQYF	TGCGCCAGCAGCCAAGATGGCAGGGGAGGCGAGCAGTACTTC